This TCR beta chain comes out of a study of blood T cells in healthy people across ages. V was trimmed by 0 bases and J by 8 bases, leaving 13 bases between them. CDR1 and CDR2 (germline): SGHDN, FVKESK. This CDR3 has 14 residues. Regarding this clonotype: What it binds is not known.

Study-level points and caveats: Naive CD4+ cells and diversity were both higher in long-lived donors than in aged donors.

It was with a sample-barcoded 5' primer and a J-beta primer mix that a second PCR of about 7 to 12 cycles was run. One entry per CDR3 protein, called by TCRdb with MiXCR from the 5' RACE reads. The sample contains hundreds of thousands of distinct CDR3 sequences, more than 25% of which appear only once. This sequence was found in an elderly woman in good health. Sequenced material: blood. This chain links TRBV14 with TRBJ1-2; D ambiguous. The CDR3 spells CASSQDRGPVGYTF. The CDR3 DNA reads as TGTGCCAGCAGCCAAGATAGAGGGCCTGTGGGCTACACCTTC.